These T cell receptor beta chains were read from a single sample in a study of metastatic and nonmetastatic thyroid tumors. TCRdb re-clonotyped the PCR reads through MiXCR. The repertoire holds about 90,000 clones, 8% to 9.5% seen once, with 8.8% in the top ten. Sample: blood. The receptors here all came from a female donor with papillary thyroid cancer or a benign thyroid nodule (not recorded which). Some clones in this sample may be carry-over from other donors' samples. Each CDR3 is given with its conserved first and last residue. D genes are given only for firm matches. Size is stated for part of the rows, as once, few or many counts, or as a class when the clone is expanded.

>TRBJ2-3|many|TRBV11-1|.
CASSPGLAGGPVGTQYF
TGTGCCAGCAGCCCAGGGCTGGCTGGGGGACCGGTGGGTACGCAGTATTTT
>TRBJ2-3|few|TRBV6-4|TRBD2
CASSDTLAGSTDTQYF
TGTGCCAGCAGTGACACACTAGCGGGGAGCACAGATACGCAGTATTTT
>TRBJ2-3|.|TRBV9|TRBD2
CASSVGLAGGPADTQYF
TGTGCCAGCAGCGTAGGATTAGCGGGGGGGCCAGCAGATACGCAGTATTTT
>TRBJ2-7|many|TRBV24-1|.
CATSAYRARGTHGSYEQYF
TGTGCCACCAGTGCCTACCGAGCAAGGGGGACCCACGGCTCCTACGAGCAGTACTTC
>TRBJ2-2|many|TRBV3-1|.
CASSQVWAGELFF
TGTGCCAGCAGCCAAGTGTGGGCCGGGGAGCTGTTTTTT
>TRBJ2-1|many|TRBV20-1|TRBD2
CSATGTRAINEQFF
TGCAGTGCTACCGGGACTAGAGCAATAAATGAGCAGTTCTTC
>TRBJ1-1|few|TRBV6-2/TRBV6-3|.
CASSYDWGMNTEAFF
TGTGCCAGCAGTTACGATTGGGGGATGAACACTGAAGCTTTCTTT
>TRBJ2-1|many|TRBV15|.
CATLPSFAYNEQFF
TGTGCCACCCTACCTTCTTTCGCGTACAATGAGCAGTTCTTC
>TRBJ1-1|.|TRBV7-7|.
CASSPLRTVFTTEAFF
TGTGCCAGCAGCCCCTTACGGACAGTTTTTACCACTGAAGCTTTCTTT
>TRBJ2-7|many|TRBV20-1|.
CSARDSYEQYF
TGCAGTGCTAGAGATAGCTACGAGCAGTACTTC
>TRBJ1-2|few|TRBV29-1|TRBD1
CSVFGTGGEVGYGYTF
TGCAGCGTGTTCGGGACAGGGGGCGAGGTCGGCTATGGCTACACCTTC
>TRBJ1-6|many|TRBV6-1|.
CASSFQTERGLHF
TGTGCCAGCAGTTTCCAAACAGAGCGGGGGCTCCACTTT
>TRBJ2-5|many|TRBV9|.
CASSPQPPGVGETQYF
TGTGCCAGCAGCCCACAACCCCCGGGGGTGGGGGAGACCCAGTACTTC
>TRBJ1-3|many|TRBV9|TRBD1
CASSSRDRGSGNTIYF
TGTGCCAGCAGCTCCCGGGACAGGGGATCTGGAAACACCATATATTTT
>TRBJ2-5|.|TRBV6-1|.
CASNQDSNQETQYF
TGTGCCAGCAACCAAGACAGCAACCAAGAGACCCAGTACTTC
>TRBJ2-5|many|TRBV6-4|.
CASTDTQETQYF
TGTGCCAGCACGGACACCCAAGAGACCCAGTACTTC
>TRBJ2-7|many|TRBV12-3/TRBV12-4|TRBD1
CASRGQGASAEQYF
TGTGCCAGCAGAGGACAGGGGGCCTCAGCGGAGCAGTACTTC
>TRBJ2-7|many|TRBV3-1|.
CASSQGLPSTRPYEQYF
TGTGCCAGCAGCCAAGGGCTACCGTCCACACGTCCTTACGAGCAGTACTTC
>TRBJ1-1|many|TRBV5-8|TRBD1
CASSMRTGVSTEAFF
TGTGCCAGCAGCATGAGGACAGGGGTGAGCACTGAAGCTTTCTTT
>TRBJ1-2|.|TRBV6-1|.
CASSEAGGVVGGYTF
TGTGCCAGCAGTGAAGCAGGGGGAGTAGTGGGTGGCTACACCTTC
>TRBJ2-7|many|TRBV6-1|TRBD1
CASSEQGVSYEQYF
TGTGCCAGCAGTGAGCAGGGGGTCTCCTACGAGCAGTACTTC
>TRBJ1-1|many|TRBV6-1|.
CATQFGTEAFF
TGTGCCACCCAGTTTGGGACTGAAGCTTTCTTT
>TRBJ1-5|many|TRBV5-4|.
CASSLYGGDNQPQHF
TGTGCCAGCAGCTTGTATGGGGGAGACAATCAGCCCCAGCATTTT
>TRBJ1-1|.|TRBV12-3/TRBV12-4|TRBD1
CSSSPTGLAFF
TGTTCCAGCAGCCCGACAGGGCTTGCTTTCTTT
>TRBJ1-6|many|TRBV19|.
CASSPERNNSPLHF
TGTGCCAGTAGTCCGGAAAGGAATAATTCACCCCTCCACTTT
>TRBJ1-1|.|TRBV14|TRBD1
CASSQETGTGLFFRTEAFF
TGTGCCAGCAGCCAAGAAACAGGGACAGGGCTTTTCTTTCGGACTGAAGCTTTCTTT
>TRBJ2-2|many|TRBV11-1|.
CASSLNLGLVGELFF
TGTGCCAGCAGCTTAAACCTCGGACTCGTCGGGGAGCTGTTTTTT
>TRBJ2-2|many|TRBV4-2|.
CASSQEGDQNTGELFF
TGTGCCAGCAGCCAAGAAGGGGACCAGAACACCGGGGAGCTGTTTTTT
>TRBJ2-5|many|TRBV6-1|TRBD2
CASSRGGPPETQYF
TGTGCCAGCAGTCGCGGGGGGCCCCCGGAGACCCAGTACTTC
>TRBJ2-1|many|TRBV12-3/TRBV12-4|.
CASSQGISSYNEQFF
TGTGCCAGCAGTCAAGGAATTAGCTCCTACAATGAGCAGTTCTTC
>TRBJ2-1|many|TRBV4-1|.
CASSQDGGGSEQFF
TGCGCCAGCAGCCAAGATGGGGGAGGAAGTGAGCAGTTCTTC
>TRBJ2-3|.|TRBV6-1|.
CASSDSSVDTQYF
TGTGCCAGCAGTGATAGTAGCGTGGATACGCAGTATTTT
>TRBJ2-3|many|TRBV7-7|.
CASSLNPPGSTSTDTQYF
TGTGCCAGCAGCTTAAACCCCCCCGGGTCCACTAGCACAGATACGCAGTATTTT
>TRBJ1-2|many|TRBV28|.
CASSFQKGRYGYTF
TGTGCCAGCAGTTTTCAAAAGGGGCGCTATGGCTACACCTTC
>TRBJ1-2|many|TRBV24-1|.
CATSDPGKGYTF
TGTGCCACCAGTGACCCCGGAAAGGGCTACACCTTC
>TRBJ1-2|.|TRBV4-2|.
CASSQDLRDFYGYTF
TGTGCCAGCAGCCAAGATCTCCGCGACTTCTATGGCTACACCTTC
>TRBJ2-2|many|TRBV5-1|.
CASSFASTGELFF
TGCGCCAGCAGCTTTGCGAGCACCGGGGAGCTGTTTTTT
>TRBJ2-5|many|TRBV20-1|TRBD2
CSARDAGLAAETQYF
TGCAGTGCTAGAGATGCGGGACTAGCGGCGGAGACCCAGTACTTC
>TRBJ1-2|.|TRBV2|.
CASSVDSGGTYGYTF
TGTGCCAGCAGTGTCGATAGTGGAGGGACCTATGGCTACACCTTC
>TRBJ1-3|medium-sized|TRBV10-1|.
CASKNLSHSGNTIYF
TGCGCCAGCAAAAATCTGAGCCACTCTGGAAACACCATATATTTT
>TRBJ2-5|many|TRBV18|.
CASSRLETQYF
TGTGCCAGCTCACGATTGGAGACCCAGTACTTC
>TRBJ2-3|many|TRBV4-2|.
CASSQAGGASDTQYF
TGTGCCAGCAGCCAAGCTGGGGGCGCATCAGATACGCAGTATTTT
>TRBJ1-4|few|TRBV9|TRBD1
CASSFSGGSEKLFF
TGTGCCAGCAGCTTTTCAGGGGGTTCTGAAAAACTGTTTTTT
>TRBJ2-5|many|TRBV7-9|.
CASSLAAGLQETQYF
TGTGCCAGCAGCTTAGCGGCGGGCCTCCAAGAGACCCAGTACTTC
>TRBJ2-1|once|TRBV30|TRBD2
CAWSVRLAGDNEQFF
TGTGCCTGGAGTGTACGGCTAGCGGGAGACAATGAGCAGTTCTTC
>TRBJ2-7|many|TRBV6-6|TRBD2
CASSYSSGGPPAEQYF
TGTGCCAGCAGTTACTCTAGCGGGGGTCCTCCGGCCGAGCAGTACTTC
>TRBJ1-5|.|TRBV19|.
CASSIVGAGQPQHF
TGTGCCAGTAGTATAGTTGGGGCGGGTCAGCCCCAGCATTTT
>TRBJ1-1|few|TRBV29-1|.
CSIARATEAFF
TGCAGCATTGCCAGGGCCACTGAAGCTTTCTTT